This T cell receptor (beta chain) is drawn from a study of cytomegalovirus exposure and HLA in healthy donors. The study, taken as a whole, reports: A subsequent analysis found that TCR clusters from the first cohort also tended to co-occur in the approximately 130 validation repertoires, with less than 95% of cluster scores above 0.

Measured with immunoSEQ multiplex PCR; TCRdb has only the in-frame clones, and not every one. The table has over 100,000 clones, about 95% seen once. This clone was seen only once. The antigen remains unidentified. Germline loops: CDR1 SGHVS, CDR2 FNYEAQ. The CDR3 sequence is 15 residues long. J lost 1 base, V lost 6 bases, and 9 bases had no gene match. The clonotype was recovered from a woman between 18 and 29 years old in good health and CMV-seronegative. The chain combines TRBV7-6 with TRBJ2-7, with 7 bases aligning to TRBD1. Source material: PBMCs. CDR3 sequence (DNA): TGTGCCAGCAGTATTCTAGGGGGCGAGTCCTACGAGCAGTACTTC. It translates to CASSILGGESYEQYF. Supplemented by reference TRBV7-6 and TRBJ2-7, the full variable domain reads GAGVSQSPRYKVTKRGQDVALRCDPISGHVSLYWYRQALGQGPEFLTYFNYEAQQDKSGLPNDRFSAERPEGSISTLTIQRTEQRDSAMYRCASSILGGESYEQYFGPGTRLTVT.